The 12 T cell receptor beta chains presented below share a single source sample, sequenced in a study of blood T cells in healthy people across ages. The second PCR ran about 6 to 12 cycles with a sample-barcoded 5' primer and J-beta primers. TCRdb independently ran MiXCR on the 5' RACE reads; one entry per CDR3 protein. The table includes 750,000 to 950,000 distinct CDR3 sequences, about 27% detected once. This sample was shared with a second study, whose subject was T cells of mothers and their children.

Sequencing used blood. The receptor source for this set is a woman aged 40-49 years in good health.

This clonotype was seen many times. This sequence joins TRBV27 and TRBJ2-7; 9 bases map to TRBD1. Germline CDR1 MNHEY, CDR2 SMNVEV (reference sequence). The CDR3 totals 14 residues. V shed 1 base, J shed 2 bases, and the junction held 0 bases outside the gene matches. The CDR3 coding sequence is TGTGCCAGCAGTTTATGGACAGGGGCCTACGAGCAGTACTTC. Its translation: CASSLWTGAYEQYF.

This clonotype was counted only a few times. CDR3 DNA: TGTGCCAGCAGCTTAACGGTGCAGGGGGCGGTCAACAATGAGCAGTTCTTC. Residues: CASSLTVQGAVNNEQFF. The rearrangement links TRBV7-3 to TRBJ2-1; 8 bases agree with TRBD1. V shed 0 bases, J shed 5 bases, and the junction held 9 bases outside the gene matches. Germline V gene lookup returns CDR1 SGHTA and CDR2 FQGTGA. The CDR3 is 17 amino acids. The whole variable domain, filled in from reference TRBV7-3 and TRBJ2-1, reads GAGVSQTPSNKVTEKGKYVELRCDPISGHTALYWYRQSLGQGPEFLIYFQGTGAADDSGLPNDRFFAVRPEGSVSTLKIQRTERGDSAVYLCASSLTVQGAVNNEQFFGPGTRLTVL.

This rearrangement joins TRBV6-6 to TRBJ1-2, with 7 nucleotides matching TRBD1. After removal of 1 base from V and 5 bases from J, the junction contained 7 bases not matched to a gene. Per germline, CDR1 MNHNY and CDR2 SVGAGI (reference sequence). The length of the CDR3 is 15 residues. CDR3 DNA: TGTGCCAGCAGTTACTTCAGGACAGGACAGTATGGCTACACCTTC. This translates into CASSYFRTGQYGYTF.

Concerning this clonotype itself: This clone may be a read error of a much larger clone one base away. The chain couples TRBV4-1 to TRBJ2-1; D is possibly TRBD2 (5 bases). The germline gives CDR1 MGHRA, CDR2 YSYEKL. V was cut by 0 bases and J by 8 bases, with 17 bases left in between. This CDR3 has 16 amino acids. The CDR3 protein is CASSQECAVGSYEQFF. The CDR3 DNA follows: TGCGCCAGCAGCCAAGAGTGCGCGGTTGGGAGCTATGAGCAGTTCTTC.

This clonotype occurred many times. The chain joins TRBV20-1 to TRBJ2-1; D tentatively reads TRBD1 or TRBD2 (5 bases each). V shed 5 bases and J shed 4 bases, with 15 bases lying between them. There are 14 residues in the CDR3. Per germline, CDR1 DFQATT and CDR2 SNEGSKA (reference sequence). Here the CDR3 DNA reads TGCAGTGCTGCCTGGCGAGGGGCTTACAATGAGCAGTTCTTC. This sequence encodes CSAAWRGAYNEQFF.

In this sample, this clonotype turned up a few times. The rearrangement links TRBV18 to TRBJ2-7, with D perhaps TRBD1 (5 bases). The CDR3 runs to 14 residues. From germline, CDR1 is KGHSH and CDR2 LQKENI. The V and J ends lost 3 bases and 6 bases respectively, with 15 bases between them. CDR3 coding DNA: TGTGCCAGCTCACCCCGAACAGGCCGGTTCGAGCAGTACTTC. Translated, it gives CASSPRTGRFEQYF.

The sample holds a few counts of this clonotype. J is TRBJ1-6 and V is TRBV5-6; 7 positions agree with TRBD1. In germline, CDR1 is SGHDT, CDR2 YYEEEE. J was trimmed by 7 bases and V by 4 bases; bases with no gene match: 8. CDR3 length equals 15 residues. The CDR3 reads CASSGESRGNSPLHF. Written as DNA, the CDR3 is TGTGCCAGCAGCGGGGAGTCCAGGGGGAATTCACCCCTCCACTTT.

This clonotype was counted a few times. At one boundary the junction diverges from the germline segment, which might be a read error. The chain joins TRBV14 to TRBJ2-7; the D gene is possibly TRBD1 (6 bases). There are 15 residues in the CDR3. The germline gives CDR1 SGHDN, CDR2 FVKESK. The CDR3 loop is CASSQDRYSAYEQYF. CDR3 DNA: TGTGCCAGTAGCCAAGACAGGTATTCCGCCTACGAGCAGTACTTC.

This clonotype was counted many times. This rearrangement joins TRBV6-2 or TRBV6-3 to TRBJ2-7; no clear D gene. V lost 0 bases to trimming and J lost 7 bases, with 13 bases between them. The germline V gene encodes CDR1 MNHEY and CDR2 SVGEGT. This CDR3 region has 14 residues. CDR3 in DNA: TGTGCCAGCAGTTACTCTGCAGGTATGGGAGAGCAGTACTTC. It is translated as CASSYSAGMGEQYF.

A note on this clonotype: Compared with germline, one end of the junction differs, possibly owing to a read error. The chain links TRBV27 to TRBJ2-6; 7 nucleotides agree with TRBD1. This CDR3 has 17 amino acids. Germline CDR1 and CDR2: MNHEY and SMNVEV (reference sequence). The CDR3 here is CASSLDRRRAGADVLTF. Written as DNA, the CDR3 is TGTGCCAGCAGCTTGGACAGGAGAAGAGCTGGGGCCGACGTCCTGACTTTC.

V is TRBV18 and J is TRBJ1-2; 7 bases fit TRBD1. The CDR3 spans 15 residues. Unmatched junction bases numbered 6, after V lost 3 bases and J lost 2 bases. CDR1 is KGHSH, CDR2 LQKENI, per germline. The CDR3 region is CASSPTGDENYGYTF. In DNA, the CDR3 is TGTGCCAGCTCACCTACAGGGGATGAGAACTATGGCTACACCTTC.

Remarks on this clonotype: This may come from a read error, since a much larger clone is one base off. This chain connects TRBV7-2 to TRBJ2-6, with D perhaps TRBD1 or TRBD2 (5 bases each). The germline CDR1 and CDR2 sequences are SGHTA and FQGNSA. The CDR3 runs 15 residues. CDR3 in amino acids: CACSRTGRGANVLTF. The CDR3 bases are TGTGCCTGCAGCAGAACGGGACGGGGGGCCAACGTCCTGACTTTC.